This TCR beta chain was found in a study of response to subunit inactivated influenza vaccine. The V and J ends lost 5 bases and 0 bases respectively, with 15 bases between them. CDR1 is SGHRS, CDR2 YFSETQ, per germline. This CDR3 contains 16 residues. From the RT-PCR reads, TCRdb called clonotypes with MiXCR, one entry per CDR3 protein. The table records about 540,000 distinct CDR3 sequences, 12% to 15% of them present only once. The chain recombines TRBV5-1 with TRBJ1-5, with D possibly being TRBD1 (5 bases). Sequenced material: PBMCs from blood, taken 12 days after vaccination. This TCR came from a man aged 45-65 years who received an inactivated influenza vaccine. CDR3 protein: CASRPGGSNSNQPQHF. DNA of the CDR3: TGCGCCAGCAGACCCGGGGGGAGCAATAGCAATCAGCCCCAGCATTTT.